This TCR beta chain was sequenced for a study of T cell responses to AZD1222 COVID-19 vaccine. About this clone itself: No antigen is known for it.

The CDR3 totals 18 residues. After removal of 4 bases from V and 4 bases from J, the junction contained 12 bases not matched to a gene. CDR1 SGHRS and CDR2 YFSETQ come from the germline V gene. Study-level results: It should be noted that donors were predominantly white British and more often female, and clonal diversity was possibly underestimated.

The repertoire was sequenced with immunoSEQ multiplex PCR; TCRdb's copy has only in-frame clones and lacks some. This table has more than 85,000 clones, 87% appearing once. This chain links TRBV5-1 with TRBJ2-3, with 13 nucleotides matching TRBD2. This receptor was taken from an adult in good health. The specimen was peripheral blood, collected on day 0 of AZD1222 vaccination. The CDR3, as DNA: TGCGCCAGCAGCAGGGACAGTAGGGGACTAGCGGGGTCAGATACGCAGTATTTT. This translates into CASSRDSRGLAGSDTQYF.